A selection of T cell receptor beta chains follows, all from one sample in a study of regulatory T cells in long-lasting Graves disease. TCRdb ran MiXCR on the multiplex PCR reads and lists one entry per CDR3 protein. The sample carries 550,000 to 650,000 distinct CDR3 sequences, around 16% recorded once. These data were also filed under a second study, of T cells in Graves' hyperthyroidism and ophthalmopathy.

This specimen consisted of peripheral blood mononuclear cells (PBMCs), obtained at new diagnosis, from a patient treated with antithyroid drugs. These receptors were obtained from a man aged 18 to 30 with Graves disease. The CDR3 runs from the conserved cysteine through the conserved F or W. A D gene is named only where the DNA matches it firmly. Some rows mark clone size as missing; the rest say once, few, many or name a class of expanded clone.

v_call	clone_size	d_call	j_call	cdr3_aa	cdr3_nt
TRBV19	few	TRBD2	TRBJ2-7	CASGEAGGPYEQYF	TGTGCCAGTGGCGAGGCGGGAGGGCCCTACGAGCAGTACTTC
TRBV20-1	many	-	TRBJ2-3	CSARDSRGADTQYF	TGCAGTGCTAGAGATTCACGGGGCGCAGATACGCAGTATTTT
TRBV5-1	many	-	TRBJ2-6	CASSWGRGSGANVLTF	TGCGCCAGCAGCTGGGGGCGAGGGTCCGGGGCCAACGTCCTGACTTTC
TRBV28	many	-	TRBJ2-6	CASSLVRGTYPLSSGANVLTF	TGTGCCAGCAGTTTAGTTCGGGGGACATATCCCCTTAGCTCTGGGGCCAACGTCCTGACTTTC
TRBV6-1	-	-	TRBJ2-5	CASRSRLGTQYF	TGTGCCAGCAGGTCCAGGTTAGGGACCCAGTACTTC
TRBV5-1	many	-	TRBJ2-3	CASRPGRNTQYF	TGCGCCAGCCGGCCAGGAAGAAATACGCAGTATTTT
TRBV20-1	many	TRBD2	TRBJ2-3	CSARDLREASDTQYF	TGCAGTGCTAGAGATTTGCGGGAGGCCTCGGATACGCAGTATTTT
TRBV7-9	few	-	TRBJ1-3	CASSPKGGGSPSGNTIYF	TGTGCCAGCAGCCCGAAGGGCGGGGGCAGCCCCTCTGGAAACACCATATATTTT
TRBV4-1	few	-	TRBJ1-1	CASSQRTKNTEAFF	TGCGCCAGCAGCCAAAGGACCAAGAACACTGAAGCTTTCTTT
TRBV29-1	-	TRBD2	TRBJ2-7	CSVEDRTSGRSYEQYF	TGCAGCGTTGAAGATCGGACTAGCGGGAGGTCCTACGAGCAGTACTTC
TRBV5-1	few	-	TRBJ2-7	CASSLYGPSRVQYF	TGTGCCAGCAGCTTGTACGGGCCGTCACGGGTGCAGTACTTC
TRBV7-2	-	TRBD1	TRBJ2-5	CASSFQGAGETQYF	TGTGCCAGCAGCTTTCAGGGGGCAGGGGAGACCCAGTACTTC
TRBV7-2	-	TRBD2	TRBJ2-3	CASSPNQGGRTDTQYF	TGTGCCAGCAGCCCTAACCAGGGCGGGAGGACAGATACGCAGTATTTT
TRBV20-1	many	TRBD2	TRBJ2-7	CSASPDSSGSYHEQYF	TGCAGTGCTAGCCCTGATTCTAGCGGGAGTTACCACGAGCAGTACTTC
TRBV29-1	-	-	TRBJ1-1	CSVATTRPPGTEAFF	TGCAGCGTAGCTACCACGAGGCCCCCGGGCACTGAAGCTTTCTTT
TRBV28	many	TRBD1	TRBJ2-2	CASNAPGQSTGELFF	TGTGCCAGCAACGCTCCGGGACAGAGCACCGGGGAGCTGTTTTTT
TRBV28	many	TRBD2	TRBJ2-1	CASTPASGRVHGRNEQFF	TGTGCCAGCACCCCGGCTAGCGGGAGGGTACACGGGAGGAATGAGCAGTTCTTC
TRBV19	-	-	TRBJ2-1	CASSIAHEQFF	TGTGCCAGTAGTATAGCCCATGAGCAGTTCTTC
TRBV5-1	-	-	TRBJ2-7	CASSLASFGDEQYF	TGCGCCAGCAGCTTGGCAAGTTTTGGGGACGAGCAGTACTTC
TRBV19	few	-	TRBJ1-2	CASSRPEGDRNYGYTF	TGTGCCAGTAGTAGACCCGAGGGGGACCGTAACTATGGCTACACCTTC
TRBV7-8	-	TRBD2	TRBJ2-7	CASSLVPSGFYEQYF	TGTGCCAGCAGCTTAGTCCCTAGCGGCTTCTACGAGCAGTACTTC
TRBV19	-	-	TRBJ2-6	CASSSGTRANVLTF	TGTGCCAGTAGTTCCGGGACACGGGCCAACGTCCTGACTTTC
TRBV10-3	-	-	TRBJ2-1	CAIRETGFNEQFF	TGTGCCATCAGGGAAACAGGGTTCAATGAGCAGTTCTTC
TRBV20-1	-	TRBD2	TRBJ2-1	CSARDWTPNYTSGSSYNEQFF	TGCAGTGCTAGAGATTGGACACCGAACTATACTAGCGGGAGTTCCTACAATGAGCAGTTCTTC
TRBV20-1	many	-	TRBJ2-1	CSAFPFGEVVNEQFF	TGCAGTGCTTTTCCCTTCGGGGAGGTCGTCAATGAGCAGTTCTTC
TRBV6-2/TRBV6-3	-	-	TRBJ2-5	CASSSRRETQYF	TGTGCCAGCAGTTCCAGAAGGGAGACCCAGTACTTC
TRBV20-1	many	-	TRBJ2-7	CSATPRGFSLHEQYF	TGCAGTGCTACTCCTAGAGGTTTTTCTCTCCACGAGCAGTACTTC
TRBV20-1	-	-	TRBJ1-5	CSATPGLSNQPQHF	TGCAGTGCGACACCCGGACTTAGCAATCAGCCCCAGCATTTT
TRBV12-3/TRBV12-4	-	TRBD1	TRBJ2-1	CASNIGDRVNLNYEQFF	TGTGCCAGCAACATTGGTGACAGGGTTAATTTGAATTATGAGCAGTTCTTC
TRBV2	many	-	TRBJ2-7	CASSAEGFSGYEQYF	TGTGCCAGCAGTGCGGAGGGATTCAGCGGCTACGAGCAGTACTTC
TRBV4-2	-	TRBD2	TRBJ2-7	CASSQSTSGTYEQYF	TGTGCCAGCAGCCAGTCGACTAGCGGAACCTACGAGCAGTACTTC
TRBV7-3	many	-	TRBJ2-2	CASSSRHPGSDTGELFF	TGTGCCAGCAGCTCAAGACACCCAGGGTCCGACACCGGGGAGCTGTTTTTT
TRBV7-3	many	TRBD2	TRBJ2-1	CASSPLAGGYNEQFF	TGTGCCAGCAGCCCCCTAGCGGGAGGCTACAATGAGCAGTTCTTC
TRBV5-1	-	-	TRBJ1-2	CASSSSGSSGDGYTF	TGCGCCAGCAGCTCATCCGGGTCCTCAGGTGATGGCTACACCTTC
TRBV12-3/TRBV12-4	many	-	TRBJ2-7	CASSAAGNEQYF	TGTGCCAGCAGTGCCGCGGGGAACGAGCAGTACTTC
TRBV18	few	-	TRBJ1-1	CASSPPTSGRGAEAFF	TGTGCCAGCTCACCCCCGACTTCGGGGAGGGGCGCTGAAGCCTTCTTT
TRBV20-1	many	-	TRBJ2-7	CSARDLGLTSYEQYF	TGCAGTGCTAGAGATCTTGGACTGACCTCCTACGAGCAGTACTTC
TRBV6-2/TRBV6-3	many	-	TRBJ2-4	CASSRGAVNIQYF	TGTGCCAGCAGTCGGGGGGCCGTAAACATTCAGTACTTC
TRBV18	-	TRBD2	TRBJ2-7	CASSPPGLDNEQYF	TGTGCCAGCTCACCCCCGGGACTAGATAACGAGCAGTACTTC
TRBV7-9	few	TRBD2	TRBJ2-1	CASGFRDYAYNEQFF	TGTGCCAGCGGCTTTAGGGACTACGCTTACAATGAGCAGTTCTTC
TRBV7-6	-	-	TRBJ2-5	CASSLLGLLQETQYF	TGTGCCAGCAGCTTACTGGGACTCCTTCAAGAGACCCAGTACTTC
TRBV27	many	-	TRBJ2-1	CASSQSGRLYNEQFF	TGTGCCAGCAGTCAAAGCGGGCGCCTCTACAATGAGCAGTTCTTC
TRBV5-6	few	TRBD2	TRBJ2-3	CASSSTPGGRGGETDTQYF	TGTGCCAGCAGCTCCACCCCCGGGGGTAGGGGAGGGGAAACAGATACGCAGTATTTT
TRBV28	many	TRBD2	TRBJ2-7	CASSLRGPRLAGVSF	TGTGCCAGCAGTTTAAGGGGACCCAGACTAGCGGGAGTCTCCTTC
TRBV20-1	-	-	TRBJ1-5	CSARKGPGSGQPQHF	TGCAGTGCCCGAAAAGGGCCAGGATCAGGTCAGCCCCAGCATTTT
TRBV20-1	few	TRBD2	TRBJ2-5	CSARDYRTSSETQYF	TGCAGTGCTAGAGATTATCGGACTAGTTCTGAGACCCAGTACTTC
TRBV5-1	-	-	TRBJ2-1	CASSLAAGSYNEQFF	TGCGCCAGCAGCTTGGCCGCGGGGTCCTACAATGAGCAGTTCTTC
TRBV6-1	many	-	TRBJ1-5	CASTGRPYQPQHF	TGTGCCAGCACTGGACGACCATATCAGCCCCAGCATTTT